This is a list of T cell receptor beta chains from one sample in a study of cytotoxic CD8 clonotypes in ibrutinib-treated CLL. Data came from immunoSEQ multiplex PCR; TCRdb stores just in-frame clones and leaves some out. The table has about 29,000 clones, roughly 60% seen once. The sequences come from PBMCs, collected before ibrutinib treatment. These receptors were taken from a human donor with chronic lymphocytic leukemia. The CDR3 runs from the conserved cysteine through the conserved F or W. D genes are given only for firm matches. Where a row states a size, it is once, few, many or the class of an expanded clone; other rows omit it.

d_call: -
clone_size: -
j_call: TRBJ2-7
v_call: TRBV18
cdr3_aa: CASSPTGQEIYEQYF
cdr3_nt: TGTGCCAGCTCACCTACGGGCCAGGAGATCTACGAGCAGTACTTC

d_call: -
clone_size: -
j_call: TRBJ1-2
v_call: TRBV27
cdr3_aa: CASSFRRRRWDAYGYTF
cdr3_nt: TGTGCCAGCAGTTTTCGAAGGAGAAGGTGGGACGCCTATGGCTACACCTTC

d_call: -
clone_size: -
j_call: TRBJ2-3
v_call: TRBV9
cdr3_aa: CASRVGGGTQYF
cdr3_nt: TGTGCCAGTAGAGTAGGCGGCGGTACGCAGTATTTT

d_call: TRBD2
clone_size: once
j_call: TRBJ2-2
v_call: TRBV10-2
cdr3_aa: CASSESASGELGGELFF
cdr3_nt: TGCGCCAGCAGTGAGTCAGCTAGCGGGGAGCTTGGAGGGGAGCTGTTTTTT

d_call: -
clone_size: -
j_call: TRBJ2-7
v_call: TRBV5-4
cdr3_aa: CASSYRPSEQYF
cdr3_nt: TGTGCCAGCAGCTACAGACCCTCCGAGCAGTACTTC

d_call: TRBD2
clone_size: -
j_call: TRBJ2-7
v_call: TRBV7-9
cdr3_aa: CASSLVGLAGEGTYEQYF
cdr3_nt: TGTGCCAGCAGCTTAGTAGGACTAGCGGGAGAGGGGACCTACGAGCAGTACTTC

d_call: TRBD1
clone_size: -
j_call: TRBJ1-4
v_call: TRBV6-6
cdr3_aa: CASSRDRGTEKLFF
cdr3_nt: TGTGCCAGCAGCCGGGACAGGGGGACTGAAAAACTGTTTTTT

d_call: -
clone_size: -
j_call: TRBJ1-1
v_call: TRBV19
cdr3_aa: CASSTSDGGTEAFF
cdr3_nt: TGTGCCAGTAGTACTTCGGACGGGGGCACTGAAGCTTTCTTT

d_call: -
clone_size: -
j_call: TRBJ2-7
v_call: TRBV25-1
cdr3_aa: CASSDPTREQYF
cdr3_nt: TGTGCCAGCAGTGATCCCACGAGGGAGCAGTACTTC

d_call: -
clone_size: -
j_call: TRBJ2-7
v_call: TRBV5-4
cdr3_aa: CASSPGQYEQYF
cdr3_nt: TGTGCCAGCAGCCCGGGACAATACGAGCAGTACTTC

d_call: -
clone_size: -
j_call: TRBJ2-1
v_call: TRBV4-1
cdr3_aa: CASSQVRHGSSYNEQFF
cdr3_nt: TGCGCCAGCAGCCAAGTACGTCACGGAAGCTCCTACAATGAGCAGTTCTTC

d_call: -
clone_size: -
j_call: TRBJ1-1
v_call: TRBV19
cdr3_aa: CASSIGFPGLGTEAFF
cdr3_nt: TGTGCCAGTAGTATAGGATTCCCAGGGTTGGGAACTGAAGCTTTCTTT

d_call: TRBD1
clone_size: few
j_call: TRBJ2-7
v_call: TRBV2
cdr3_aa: CASEGQGAYEQYF
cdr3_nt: TGTGCCAGCGAGGGACAGGGGGCTTACGAGCAGTACTTC

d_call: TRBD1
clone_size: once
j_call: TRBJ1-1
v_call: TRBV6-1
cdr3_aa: CASQLGQINTEAFF
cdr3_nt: TGTGCCAGCCAGTTGGGACAGATCAACACTGAAGCTTTCTTT

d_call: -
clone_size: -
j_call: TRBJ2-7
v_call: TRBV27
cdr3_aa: CASRLPRSGGGYEQYF
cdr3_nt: TGTGCCAGCCGATTACCGAGGTCCGGGGGAGGCTACGAGCAGTACTTC

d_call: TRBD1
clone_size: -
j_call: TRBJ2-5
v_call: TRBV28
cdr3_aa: CASSFNRDSGETQYF
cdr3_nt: TGTGCCAGCAGTTTTAACAGGGACAGCGGTGAGACCCAGTACTTC

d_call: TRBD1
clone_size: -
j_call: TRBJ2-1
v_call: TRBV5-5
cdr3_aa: CASKKGQGNGEQFF
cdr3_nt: TGTGCCAGCAAGAAGGGACAGGGGAACGGTGAGCAGTTCTTC

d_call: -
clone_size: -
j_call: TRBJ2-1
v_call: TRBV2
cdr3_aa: CASTADEPSYNEQFF
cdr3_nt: TGTGCCAGCACCGCGGACGAACCCTCCTACAATGAGCAGTTCTTC

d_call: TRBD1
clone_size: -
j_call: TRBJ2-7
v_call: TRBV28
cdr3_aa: CASSFQGQSYEQYF
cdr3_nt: TGTGCCAGCAGTTTTCAGGGACAGTCCTACGAGCAGTACTTC

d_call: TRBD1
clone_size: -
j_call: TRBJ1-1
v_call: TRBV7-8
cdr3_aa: CASSPRQGAFMNTEAFF
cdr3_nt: TGTGCCAGCAGCCCTAGACAGGGGGCGTTTATGAACACTGAAGCTTTCTTT

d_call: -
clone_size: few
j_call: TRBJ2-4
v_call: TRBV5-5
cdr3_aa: CASSLAGENIQYF
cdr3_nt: TGTGCCAGCAGCTTGGCAGGGGAGAACATTCAGTACTTC

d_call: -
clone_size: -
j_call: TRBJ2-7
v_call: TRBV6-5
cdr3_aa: CASSYGGGSLYEQYF
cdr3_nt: TGTGCCAGCAGTTACGGTGGGGGCTCCCTTTACGAGCAGTACTTC

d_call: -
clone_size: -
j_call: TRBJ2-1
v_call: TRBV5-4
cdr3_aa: CASSLSRGDEQFF
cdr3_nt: TGTGCCAGCAGCTTGTCACGGGGCGATGAGCAGTTCTTC

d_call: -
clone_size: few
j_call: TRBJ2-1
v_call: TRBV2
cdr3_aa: CASRRQVDNEQFF
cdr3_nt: TGTGCCAGCAGAAGGCAGGTGGACAATGAGCAGTTCTTC

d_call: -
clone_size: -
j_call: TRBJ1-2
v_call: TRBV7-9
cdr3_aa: CASAPPGIYGYTF
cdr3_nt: TGTGCCAGCGCCCCTCCAGGGATCTATGGCTACACCTTC

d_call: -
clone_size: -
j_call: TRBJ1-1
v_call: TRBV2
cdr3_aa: CASSGEGTEAFF
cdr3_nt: TGTGCCAGCAGTGGAGAAGGGACTGAAGCTTTCTTT

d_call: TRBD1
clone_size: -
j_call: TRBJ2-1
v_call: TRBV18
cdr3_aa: CASSLVGQGVRNEQFF
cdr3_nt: TGTGCCAGCTCGCTAGTGGGGCAGGGGGTGCGCAATGAGCAGTTCTTC

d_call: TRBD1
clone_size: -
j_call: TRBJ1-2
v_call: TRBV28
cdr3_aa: CASSFGGDSAVYGYTF
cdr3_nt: TGTGCCAGCAGTTTCGGCGGGGACAGTGCCGTCTATGGCTACACCTTC

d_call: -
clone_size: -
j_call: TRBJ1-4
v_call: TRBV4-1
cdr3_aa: CASSQTAGPINEKLFF
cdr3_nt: TGCGCCAGCAGCCAAACTGCGGGACCGATTAATGAAAAACTGTTTTTT

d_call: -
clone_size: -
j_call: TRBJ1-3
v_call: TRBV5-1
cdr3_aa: CASAEGDTIYF
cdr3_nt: TGCGCCAGCGCCGAGGGAGACACCATATATTTT

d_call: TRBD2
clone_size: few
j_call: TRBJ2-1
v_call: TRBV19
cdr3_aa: CASSIGPAMSGRALEQFF
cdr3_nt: TGTGCCAGTAGTATAGGCCCCGCTATGAGCGGGAGGGCCCTTGAGCAGTTCTTC

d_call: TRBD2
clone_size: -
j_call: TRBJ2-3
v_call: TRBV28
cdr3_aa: CASSQITGGSTDTQYF
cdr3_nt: TGTGCCAGCAGCCAAATCACGGGGGGAAGCACAGATACGCAGTATTTT

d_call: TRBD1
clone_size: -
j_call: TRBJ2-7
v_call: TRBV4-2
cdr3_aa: CASSPAGTASYEQYF
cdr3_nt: TGTGCCAGCAGCCCCGCCGGGACAGCTTCCTACGAGCAGTACTTC

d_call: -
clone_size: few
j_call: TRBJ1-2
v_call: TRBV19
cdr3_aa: CASSRVAFYGYTF
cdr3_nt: TGTGCCAGTAGTCGCGTCGCCTTTTATGGCTACACCTTC

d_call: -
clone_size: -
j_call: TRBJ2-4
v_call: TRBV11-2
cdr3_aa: CASSLGGIQYF
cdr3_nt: TGTGCCAGCAGCCTCGGCGGCATTCAGTACTTC

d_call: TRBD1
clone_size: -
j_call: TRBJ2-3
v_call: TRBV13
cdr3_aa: CASSSRGGTGVWRTDTQYF
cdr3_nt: TGTGCCAGCAGCTCCCGGGGCGGGACAGGGGTTTGGCGCACAGATACGCAGTATTTT

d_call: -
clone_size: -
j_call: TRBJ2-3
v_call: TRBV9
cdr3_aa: CASSGPSRGDTQYF
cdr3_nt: TGTGCCAGCAGTGGCCCCTCCCGCGGAGATACGCAGTATTTT

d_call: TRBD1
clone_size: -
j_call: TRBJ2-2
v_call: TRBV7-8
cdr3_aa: CASRRGRTSSVSSAGELFF
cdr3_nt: TGTGCCAGCAGAAGGGGGCGGACATCTTCGGTTTCGAGCGCCGGGGAGCTGTTTTTT

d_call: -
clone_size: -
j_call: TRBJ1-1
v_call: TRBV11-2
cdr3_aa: CASSLAGTATEAFF
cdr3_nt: TGTGCCAGCAGCTTAGCCGGGACTGCCACTGAAGCTTTCTTT

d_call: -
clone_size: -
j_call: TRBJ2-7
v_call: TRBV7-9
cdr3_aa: CASSFPTGGDEQYF
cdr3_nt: TGTGCCAGCAGCTTCCCCACGGGCGGGGACGAGCAGTACTTC